The sequence of this T cell receptor beta chain was determined in a study of blood T cell repertoires in COVID-19. Data came from immunoSEQ multiplex PCR; TCRdb stores just in-frame clones and leaves some out. The sample holds about 360,000 clones, 80% to 90% seen once. Trimming removed 5 bases from V and 5 bases from J, with 10 bases in between. The CDR3 has 14 amino acids. Germline CDR1 is ENHRY and CDR2 is SYGVKD. Self-reported history from a screening survey and questionnaire set each donor's cohort. Sequencing input: PBMCs or T cells enriched from blood (not recorded which). V and J are TRBV10-3 and TRBJ1-6; D might be TRBD1 (6 bases). The receptor's source is a man under 40 who had recovered from COVID-19. CDR3 in amino acids: CAISSDSDNSPLHF. DNA for the CDR3: TGTGCCATCAGTTCGGACAGCGATAATTCACCCCTCCACTTT.